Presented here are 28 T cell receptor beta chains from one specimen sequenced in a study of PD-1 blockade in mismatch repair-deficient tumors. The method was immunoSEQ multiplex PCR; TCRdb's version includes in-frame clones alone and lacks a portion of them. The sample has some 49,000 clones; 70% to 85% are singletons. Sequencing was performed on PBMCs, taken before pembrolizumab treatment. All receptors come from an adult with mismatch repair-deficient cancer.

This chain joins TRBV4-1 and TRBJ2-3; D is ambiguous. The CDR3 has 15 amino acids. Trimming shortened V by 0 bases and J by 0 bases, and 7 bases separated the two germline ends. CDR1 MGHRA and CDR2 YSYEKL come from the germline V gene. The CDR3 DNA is TGCGCCAGCAGCCAAGAAGACGGGAGCACAGATACGCAGTATTTT. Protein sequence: CASSQEDGSTDTQYF.

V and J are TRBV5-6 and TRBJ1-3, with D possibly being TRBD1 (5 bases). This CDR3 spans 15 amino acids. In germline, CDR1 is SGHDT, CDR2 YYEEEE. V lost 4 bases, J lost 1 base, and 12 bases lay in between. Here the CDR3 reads CASSPDRGSGNTIYF. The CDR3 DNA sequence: TGTGCCAGCAGCCCCGACAGAGGTTCTGGAAACACCATATATTTT.

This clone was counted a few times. The CDR3 nucleotides read TGCGCCAGCAGCTTGAACCCGGGACAGGGTAGTGAAAAACTGTTTTTT. Its protein is CASSLNPGQGSEKLFF. This sequence joins TRBV5-1 and TRBJ1-4, with 9 nucleotides matching TRBD1. This CDR3 is 16 amino acids long. The V gene's germline CDR1 is SGHRS and CDR2 YFSETQ. V was pared by 1 base and J by 7 bases, with 8 bases of the junction left unmatched.

The chain's CDR3 is CAISEREGDTQYF. CDR3 in DNA: TGTGCCATCAGTGAGCGGGAGGGGGATACGCAGTATTTT. J is TRBJ2-3 and V is TRBV10-3; 8 positions agree with TRBD2. This CDR3 comprises 13 residues. Germline loops: CDR1 ENHRY, CDR2 SYGVKD. V lost 2 bases to trimming and J lost 6 bases; unmatched junction nucleotides: 1.

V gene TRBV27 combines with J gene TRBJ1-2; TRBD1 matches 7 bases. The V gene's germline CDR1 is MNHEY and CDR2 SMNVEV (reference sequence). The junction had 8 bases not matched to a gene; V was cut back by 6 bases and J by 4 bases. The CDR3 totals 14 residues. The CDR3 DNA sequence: TGTGCCAGCAGCGGCCGGGACAGACTCTATGGCTACACCTTC. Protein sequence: CASSGRDRLYGYTF.

CDR3 DNA sequence: TGCAGCGTACTCGACGGCTCCGGGCACACTGAAGCTTTCTTT. Translated, it gives CSVLDGSGHTEAFF. V and J are TRBV29-1 and TRBJ1-1; D is undetermined. Germline values: CDR1 SQVTM, CDR2 ANQGSEA. Trimming shortened V by 6 bases and J by 3 bases, and 17 bases separated the two germline ends. The CDR3 extends over 14 amino acids.

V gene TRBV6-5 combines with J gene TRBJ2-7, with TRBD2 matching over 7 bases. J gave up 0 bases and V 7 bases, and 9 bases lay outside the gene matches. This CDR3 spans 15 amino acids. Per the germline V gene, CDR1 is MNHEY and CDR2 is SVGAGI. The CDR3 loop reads CASNSVGTNSYEQYF. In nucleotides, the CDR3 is TGTGCCAGCAACTCCGTGGGGACTAACTCCTACGAGCAGTACTTC.

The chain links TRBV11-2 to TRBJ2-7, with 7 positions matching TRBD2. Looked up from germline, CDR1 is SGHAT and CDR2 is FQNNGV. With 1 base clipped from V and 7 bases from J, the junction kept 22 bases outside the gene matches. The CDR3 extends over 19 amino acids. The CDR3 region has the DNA TGTGCCAGCAGCTTAGCTTGGGACTATGAGCGATGGACTATAAGTGAGCAGTACTTC. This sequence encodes CASSLAWDYERWTISEQYF.

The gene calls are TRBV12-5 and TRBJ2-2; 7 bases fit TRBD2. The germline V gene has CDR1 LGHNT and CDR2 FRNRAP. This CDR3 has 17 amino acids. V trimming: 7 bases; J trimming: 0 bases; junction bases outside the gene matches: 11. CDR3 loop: CASALEGLAANTGELFF. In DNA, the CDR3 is TGTGCTAGTGCCTTGGAGGGTCTAGCGGCGAACACCGGGGAGCTGTTTTTT.

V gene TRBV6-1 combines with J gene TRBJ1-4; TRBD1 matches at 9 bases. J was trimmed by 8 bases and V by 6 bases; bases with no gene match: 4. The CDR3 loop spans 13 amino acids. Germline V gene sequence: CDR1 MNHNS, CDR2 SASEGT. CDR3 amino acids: CASRGQGEEKLFF. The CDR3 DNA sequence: TGTGCCAGCAGGGGACAGGGTGAGGAAAAACTGTTTTTT.

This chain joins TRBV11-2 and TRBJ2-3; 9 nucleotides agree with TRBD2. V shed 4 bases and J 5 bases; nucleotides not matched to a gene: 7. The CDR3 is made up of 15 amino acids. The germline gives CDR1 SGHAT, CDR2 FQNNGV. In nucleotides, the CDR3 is TGTGCCAGCAGCTCACCAGCGGGAGGTGGAGATACGCAGTATTTT. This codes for CASSSPAGGGDTQYF.

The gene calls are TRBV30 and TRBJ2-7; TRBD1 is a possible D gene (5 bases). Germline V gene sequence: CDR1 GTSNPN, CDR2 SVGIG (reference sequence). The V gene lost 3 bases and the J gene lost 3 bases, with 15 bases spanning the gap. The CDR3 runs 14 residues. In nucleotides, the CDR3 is TGTGCCTGGAGCCCCAAGGGGATCTACTACGAGCAGTACTTC. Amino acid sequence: CAWSPKGIYYEQYF.

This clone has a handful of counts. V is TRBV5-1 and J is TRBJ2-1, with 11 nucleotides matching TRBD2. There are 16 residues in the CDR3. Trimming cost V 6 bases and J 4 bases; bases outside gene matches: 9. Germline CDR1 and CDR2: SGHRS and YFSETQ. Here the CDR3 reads CASKPPGTSGYNEQFF. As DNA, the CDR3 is TGCGCCAGCAAGCCCCCCGGGACTAGCGGATACAATGAGCAGTTCTTC.

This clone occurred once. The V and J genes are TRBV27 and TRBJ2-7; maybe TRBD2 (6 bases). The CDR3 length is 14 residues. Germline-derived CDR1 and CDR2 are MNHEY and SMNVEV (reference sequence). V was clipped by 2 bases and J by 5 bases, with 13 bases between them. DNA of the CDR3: TGTGCCAGCAGTTTACGGGGGAGTTTAAACGAGCAGTACTTC. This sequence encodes CASSLRGSLNEQYF.

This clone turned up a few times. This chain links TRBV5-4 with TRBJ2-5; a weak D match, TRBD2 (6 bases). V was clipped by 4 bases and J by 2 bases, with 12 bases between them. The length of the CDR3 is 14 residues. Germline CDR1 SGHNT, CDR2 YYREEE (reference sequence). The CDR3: CASSVYREQETQYF. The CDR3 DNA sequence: TGTGCCAGCAGCGTTTATCGGGAGCAAGAGACCCAGTACTTC.

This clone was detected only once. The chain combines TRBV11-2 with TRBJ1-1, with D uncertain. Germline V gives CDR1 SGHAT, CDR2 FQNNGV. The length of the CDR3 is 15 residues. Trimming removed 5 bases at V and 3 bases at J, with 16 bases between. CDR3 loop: CASSPLIRGYTEAFF. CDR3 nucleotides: TGTGCCAGCAGCCCCCTCATTCGGGGTTACACTGAAGCTTTCTTT.

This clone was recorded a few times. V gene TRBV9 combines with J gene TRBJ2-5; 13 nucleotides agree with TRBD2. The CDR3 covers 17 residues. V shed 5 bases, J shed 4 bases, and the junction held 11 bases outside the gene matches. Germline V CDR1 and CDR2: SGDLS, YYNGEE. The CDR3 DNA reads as TGTGCCAGCAGGGAGTGGACTAGCGGGAGCATTCTAGAGACCCAGTACTTC. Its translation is CASREWTSGSILETQYF. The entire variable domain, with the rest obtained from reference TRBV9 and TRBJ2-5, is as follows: DSGVTQTPKHLITATGQRVTLRCSPRSGDLSVYWYQQSLDQGLQFLIQYYNGEERAKGNILERFSAQQFPDLHSELNLSSLELGDSALYFCASREWTSGSILETQYFGPGTRLLVL.

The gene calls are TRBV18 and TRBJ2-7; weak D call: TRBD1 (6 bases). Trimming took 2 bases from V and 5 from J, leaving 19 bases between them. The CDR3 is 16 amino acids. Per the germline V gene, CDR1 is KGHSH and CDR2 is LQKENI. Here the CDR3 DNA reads TGTGCCAGCTCACCAAGGGTACAGGGCGGTTCGAACGAGCAGTACTTC. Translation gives CASSPRVQGGSNEQYF.

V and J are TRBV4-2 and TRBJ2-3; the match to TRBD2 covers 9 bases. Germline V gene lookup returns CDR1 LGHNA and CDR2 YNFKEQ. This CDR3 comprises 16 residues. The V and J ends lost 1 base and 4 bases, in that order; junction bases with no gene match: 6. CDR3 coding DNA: TGTGCCAGCAGCCAAGGGCTAGCGGGATACCCAGATACGCAGTATTTT. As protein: CASSQGLAGYPDTQYF.

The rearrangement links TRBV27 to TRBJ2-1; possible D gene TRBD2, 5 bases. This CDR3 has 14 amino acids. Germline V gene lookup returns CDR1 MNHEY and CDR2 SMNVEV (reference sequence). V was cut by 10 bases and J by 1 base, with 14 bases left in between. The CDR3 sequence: CATHFRGSYNEQFF. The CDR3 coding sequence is TGTGCCACTCACTTCCGCGGGTCCTACAATGAGCAGTTCTTC.

The DNA for the CDR3 is TGTGCCAGTAGTATACAACTAGCGGGCAAGGGCGAGCAGTACTTC. This codes for CASSIQLAGKGEQYF. The chain joins TRBV19 to TRBJ2-7, with 9 bases matching TRBD2. From germline, CDR1 is LNHDA and CDR2 SQIVND (reference sequence). V lost 2 bases to trimming and J lost 6 bases; unmatched junction nucleotides: 8. This CDR3 contains 15 residues.

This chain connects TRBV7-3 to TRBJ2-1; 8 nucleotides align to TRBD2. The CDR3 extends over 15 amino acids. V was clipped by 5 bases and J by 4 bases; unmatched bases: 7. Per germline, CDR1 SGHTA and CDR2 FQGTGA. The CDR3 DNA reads TGTGCCAGCAGCGCAACTAGCGGTAGGTACAATGAGCAGTTCTTC. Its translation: CASSATSGRYNEQFF.

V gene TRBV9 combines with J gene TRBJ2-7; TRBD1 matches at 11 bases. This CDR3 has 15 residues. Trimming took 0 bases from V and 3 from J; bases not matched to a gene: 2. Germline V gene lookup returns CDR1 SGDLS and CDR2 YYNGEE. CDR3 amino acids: CASSVGGTGGYEQYF. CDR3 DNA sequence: TGTGCCAGCAGCGTAGGCGGGACAGGGGGCTACGAGCAGTACTTC.

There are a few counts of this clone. CDR3 bases: TGCGCCAGCAGCCATGGGACAGGGGGCTACGAGCAGTACTTC. Its protein is CASSHGTGGYEQYF. The chain employs TRBV5-1 and TRBJ2-7; 11 nucleotides align to TRBD1. The germline V gene has CDR1 SGHRS and CDR2 YFSETQ. The CDR3 contains 14 residues. V shed 4 bases and J 3 bases; nucleotides not matched to a gene: 3.

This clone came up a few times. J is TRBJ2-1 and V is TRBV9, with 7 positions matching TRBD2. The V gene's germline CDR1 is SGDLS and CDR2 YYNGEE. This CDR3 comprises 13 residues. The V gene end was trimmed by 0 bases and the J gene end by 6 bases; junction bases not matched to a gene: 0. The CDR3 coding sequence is TGTGCCAGCAGCGTAGGACTAGCCAATGAGCAGTTCTTC. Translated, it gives CASSVGLANEQFF.

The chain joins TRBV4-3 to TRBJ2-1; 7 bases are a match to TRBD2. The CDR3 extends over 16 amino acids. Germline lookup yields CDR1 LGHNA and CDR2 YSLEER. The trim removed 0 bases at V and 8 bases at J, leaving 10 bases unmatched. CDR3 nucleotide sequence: TGCGCCAGCAGCCAAGAGACGGGAGGTTTCAGGCATGAGCAGTTCTTC. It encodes CASSQETGGFRHEQFF.

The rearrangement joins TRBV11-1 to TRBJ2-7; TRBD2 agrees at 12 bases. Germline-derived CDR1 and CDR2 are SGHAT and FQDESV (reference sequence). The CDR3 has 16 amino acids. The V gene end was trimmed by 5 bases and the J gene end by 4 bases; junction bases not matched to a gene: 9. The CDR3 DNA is TGTGCCAGCAGCGGCCGACTAGCGGGAGAGGTATACGAGCAGTACTTC. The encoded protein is CASSGRLAGEVYEQYF.

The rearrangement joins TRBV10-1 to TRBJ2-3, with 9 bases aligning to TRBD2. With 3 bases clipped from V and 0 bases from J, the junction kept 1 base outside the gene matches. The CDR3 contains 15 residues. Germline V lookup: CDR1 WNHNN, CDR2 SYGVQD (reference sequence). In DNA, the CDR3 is TGCGCCAGCAGTGAAGGACTAGCGAGCACAGATACGCAGTATTTT. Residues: CASSEGLASTDTQYF.